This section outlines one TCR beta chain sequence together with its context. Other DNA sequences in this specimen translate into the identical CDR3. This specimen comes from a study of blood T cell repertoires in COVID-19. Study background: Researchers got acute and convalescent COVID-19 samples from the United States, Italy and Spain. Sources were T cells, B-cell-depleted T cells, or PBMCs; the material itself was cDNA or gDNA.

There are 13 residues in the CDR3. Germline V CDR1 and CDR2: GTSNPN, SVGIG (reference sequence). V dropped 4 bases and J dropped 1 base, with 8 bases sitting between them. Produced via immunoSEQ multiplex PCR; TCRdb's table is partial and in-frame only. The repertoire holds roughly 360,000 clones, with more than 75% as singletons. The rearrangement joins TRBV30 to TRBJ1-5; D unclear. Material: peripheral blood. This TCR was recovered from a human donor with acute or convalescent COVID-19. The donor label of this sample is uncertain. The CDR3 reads CAWNRGSNQPQHF. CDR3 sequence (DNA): TGTGCCTGGAATCGGGGAAGCAATCAGCCCCAGCATTTT.